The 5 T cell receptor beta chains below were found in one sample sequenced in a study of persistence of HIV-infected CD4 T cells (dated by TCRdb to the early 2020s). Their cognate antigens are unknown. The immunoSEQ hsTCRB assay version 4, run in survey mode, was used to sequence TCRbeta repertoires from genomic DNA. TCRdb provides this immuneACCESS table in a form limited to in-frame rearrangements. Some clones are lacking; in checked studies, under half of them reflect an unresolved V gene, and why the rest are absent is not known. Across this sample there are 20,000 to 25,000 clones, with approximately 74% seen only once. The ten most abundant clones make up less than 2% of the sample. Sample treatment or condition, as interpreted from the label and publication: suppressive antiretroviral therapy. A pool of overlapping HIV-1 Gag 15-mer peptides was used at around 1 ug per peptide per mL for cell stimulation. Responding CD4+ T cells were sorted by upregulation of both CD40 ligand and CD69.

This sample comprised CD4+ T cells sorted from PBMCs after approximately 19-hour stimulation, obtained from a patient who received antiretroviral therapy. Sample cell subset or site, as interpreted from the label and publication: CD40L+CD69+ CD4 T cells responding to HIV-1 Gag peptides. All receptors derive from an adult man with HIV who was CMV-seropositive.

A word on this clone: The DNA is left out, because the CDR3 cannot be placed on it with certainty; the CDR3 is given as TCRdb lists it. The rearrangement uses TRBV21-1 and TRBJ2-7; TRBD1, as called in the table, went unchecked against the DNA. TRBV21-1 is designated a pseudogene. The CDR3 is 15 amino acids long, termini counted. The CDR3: CASSKLVGTGSEQYF.

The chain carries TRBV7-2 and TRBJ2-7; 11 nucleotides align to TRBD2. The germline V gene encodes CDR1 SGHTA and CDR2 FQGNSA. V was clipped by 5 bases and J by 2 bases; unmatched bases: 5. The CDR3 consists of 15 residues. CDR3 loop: CASSQGLAEAYEQYF. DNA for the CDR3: TGTGCCAGCAGCCAGGGACTAGCGGAGGCCTACGAGCAGTACTTC.

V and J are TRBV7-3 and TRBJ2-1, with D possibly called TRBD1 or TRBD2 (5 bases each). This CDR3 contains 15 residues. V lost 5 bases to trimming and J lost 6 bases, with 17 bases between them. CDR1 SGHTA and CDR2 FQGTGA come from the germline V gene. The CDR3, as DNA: TGTGCCAGCAGCCCAATCCCGGGACGGTTCAATGAGCAGTTCTTC. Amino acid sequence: CASSPIPGRFNEQFF.

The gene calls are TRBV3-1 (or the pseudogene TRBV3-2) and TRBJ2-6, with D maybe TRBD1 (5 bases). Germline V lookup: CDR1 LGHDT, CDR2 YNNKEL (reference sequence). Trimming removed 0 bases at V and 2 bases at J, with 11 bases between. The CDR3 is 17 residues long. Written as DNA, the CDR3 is TGTGCCAGCAGCCAAGACCCCAGGGCTGCTGGGGCCAACGTCCTGACTTTC. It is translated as CASSQDPRAAGANVLTF.

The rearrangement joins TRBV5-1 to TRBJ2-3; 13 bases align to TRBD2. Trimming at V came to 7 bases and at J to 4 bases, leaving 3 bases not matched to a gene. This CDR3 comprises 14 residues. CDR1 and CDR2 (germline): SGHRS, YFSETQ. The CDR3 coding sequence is TGCGCCAGCTCCACTAGCGGGGGGGCAGATACGCAGTATTTT. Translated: CASSTSGGADTQYF. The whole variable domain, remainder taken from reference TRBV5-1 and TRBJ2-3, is KAGVTQTPRYLIKTRGQQVTLSCSPISGHRSVSWYQQTPGQGLQFLFEYFSETQRNKGNFPGRFSGRQFSNSRSEMNVSTLELGDSALYLCASSTSGGADTQYFGPGTRLTVL.